This T cell receptor beta chain appears in the sequencing data of a study of T cells expressing NK-cell markers. General observations from the study: One observes that, in several donors, these clonotypes were also the leading ones within the CD3+CD56-NKG2C+ fraction.

Details on this clonotype: Antigen unknown.

The CDR3 spans 18 residues. In germline, CDR1 is SGHRS, CDR2 YFSETQ. TCRdb re-called the 5' RACE reads and catalogs CDR3 proteins one per entry, DNA excluded. The repertoire table contains about 460,000 distinct CDR3 sequences. The receptor was isolated from a woman aged 45-60 years in good health. The sequenced sample consisted of blood T cells: a sorted CD56 or NKG2C T cell subset, CD4+ or CD8+ T cells, or bulk PBMC T cells (not recorded which). The chain links TRBV5-1 to TRBJ2-6; no DNA is available, so the TRBD1 call from TCRdb remains unchecked. CDR3 in amino acids: CASSLTGYGTSGANVLTF.